The rows below give T cell receptor beta chains drawn from one sample of a study of regulatory T cells in long-lasting Graves disease. TCRdb itself ran the multiplex PCR reads through MiXCR, one entry per CDR3 protein. Of approximately 440,000 distinct CDR3 sequences listed, roughly 17% are singletons. These data also formed part of another study, on T cells in Graves' hyperthyroidism and ophthalmopathy.

The sample consisted of peripheral blood mononuclear cells (PBMCs), taken at new diagnosis, from a patient treated with antithyroid drugs. Receptor source: a middle-aged man with Graves disease. Both conserved end residues are part of each CDR3. A D gene is named only where the DNA matches it firmly. Some rows mark clone size as missing; the rest say once, few, many or name a class of expanded clone.

abundance: many
j_gene: TRBJ1-1
d_gene: -
v_gene: TRBV5-1
CDR3nt: TGCGCCAGCAGCTTGTCTAACACGGCCCCTGAAGCTTTCTTT
CDR3aa: CASSLSNTAPEAFF

abundance: -
j_gene: TRBJ2-7
d_gene: TRBD2
v_gene: TRBV28
CDR3nt: TGTGCCAGCAGCCCCTCTGGCTGGCTAGCGGGGGGGATCGAGCAGTACTTC
CDR3aa: CASSPSGWLAGGIEQYF

abundance: many
j_gene: TRBJ1-2
d_gene: -
v_gene: TRBV28
CDR3nt: TGTGCCAGCAGTTTAGGGGCAGGGTCCTATGGCTACACCTTC
CDR3aa: CASSLGAGSYGYTF

abundance: many
j_gene: TRBJ2-1
d_gene: TRBD2
v_gene: TRBV12-3/TRBV12-4
CDR3nt: TGTGCCAGCAGTTTAGGTGTTAGCGGGAGGTTCTTGGGGTCGAATGAGCAGTTCTTC
CDR3aa: CASSLGVSGRFLGSNEQFF

abundance: few
j_gene: TRBJ2-5
d_gene: -
v_gene: TRBV24-1
CDR3nt: TGTGCCACCAGTGATCCCAGGGGCCCTGGAGAGACCCAGTACTTC
CDR3aa: CATSDPRGPGETQYF

abundance: few
j_gene: TRBJ2-1
d_gene: TRBD1
v_gene: TRBV19
CDR3nt: TGTGCCAGTAGCCACCTCCCCGGGACAGCTCTCAATGAGCAGTTCTTC
CDR3aa: CASSHLPGTALNEQFF

abundance: -
j_gene: TRBJ1-2
d_gene: TRBD1
v_gene: TRBV19
CDR3nt: TGTGCCAGTAGTCCAGGGACAGGACCTGAGGGCTACACCTTC
CDR3aa: CASSPGTGPEGYTF

abundance: -
j_gene: TRBJ2-7
d_gene: -
v_gene: TRBV5-1
CDR3nt: TGCGCCAGCAGCTTGTTGGGCGGCGGAAACTACGAGCAGTACTTC
CDR3aa: CASSLLGGGNYEQYF

abundance: few
j_gene: TRBJ2-1
d_gene: TRBD2
v_gene: TRBV6-2/TRBV6-3
CDR3nt: TGTGCCAGCAGTTACTCCCGGACTAGCCTTTCTCAGTTCTTC
CDR3aa: CASSYSRTSLSQFF

abundance: many
j_gene: TRBJ2-5
d_gene: TRBD2
v_gene: TRBV2
CDR3nt: TGTGCCAGCAGTGATGGGCTAGCGGGAGCCCCAGAGACCCAGTACTTC
CDR3aa: CASSDGLAGAPETQYF

abundance: many
j_gene: TRBJ2-7
d_gene: -
v_gene: TRBV6-1
CDR3nt: TGTGCCAGTGAGAGCGCAGGGGCCTACGAGCAGTACTTC
CDR3aa: CASESAGAYEQYF

abundance: many
j_gene: TRBJ2-2
d_gene: TRBD1
v_gene: TRBV3-1
CDR3nt: TGTGCCAGCAGCCAACGATCCCAGGGGGAGGGGGAGCTGTTTTTT
CDR3aa: CASSQRSQGEGELFF

abundance: few
j_gene: TRBJ1-6
d_gene: -
v_gene: TRBV19
CDR3nt: TGTGCCAGTAGTATTACCTGGAGCTCCTATAATTCACCCCTCCACTTT
CDR3aa: CASSITWSSYNSPLHF

abundance: few
j_gene: TRBJ1-2
d_gene: -
v_gene: TRBV29-1
CDR3nt: TGCAGCGGAGAACATAGAAACTATGGCTACACCTTC
CDR3aa: CSGEHRNYGYTF

abundance: many
j_gene: TRBJ2-2
d_gene: TRBD2
v_gene: TRBV24-1
CDR3nt: TGTGCCACCGCGACTAGCGCAAAAACCGGGGAGCTGTTTTTT
CDR3aa: CATATSAKTGELFF

abundance: many
j_gene: TRBJ2-1
d_gene: -
v_gene: TRBV7-3
CDR3nt: TGTGCCAGCAGCTTAACAGGGGACTACAATGAGCAGTTCTTC
CDR3aa: CASSLTGDYNEQFF

abundance: few
j_gene: TRBJ2-7
d_gene: -
v_gene: TRBV28
CDR3nt: TGTGCCAGCAGCTCGAACCCCTACGAGCAGTACTTC
CDR3aa: CASSSNPYEQYF

abundance: many
j_gene: TRBJ2-2
d_gene: -
v_gene: TRBV12-5
CDR3nt: TGTGCTAGTGGTCTCTCCCCCGACACCGGGGAGCTGTTTTTT
CDR3aa: CASGLSPDTGELFF

abundance: few
j_gene: TRBJ2-5
d_gene: TRBD2
v_gene: TRBV6-2/TRBV6-3
CDR3nt: TGTGCCATTAGAAGCGGGAGACTTGACAATGAGCAGTACTTC
CDR3aa: CAIRSGRLDNEQYF

abundance: many
j_gene: TRBJ1-6
d_gene: -
v_gene: TRBV28
CDR3nt: TGTGCCAGCACCTCCGGAAGCTCCTATAATTCACCCCTCCACTTT
CDR3aa: CASTSGSSYNSPLHF

abundance: many
j_gene: TRBJ2-3
d_gene: TRBD1
v_gene: TRBV5-1
CDR3nt: TGCGCCAGCAGCTTGCGGGACAGGAGCACAGATACGCAGTATTTT
CDR3aa: CASSLRDRSTDTQYF

abundance: many
j_gene: TRBJ1-5
d_gene: -
v_gene: TRBV6-1
CDR3nt: TGTGCCAGCACCGGGGGTTATAGCAATCAGCCCCAGCATTTT
CDR3aa: CASTGGYSNQPQHF